One sample yielded the 27 T cell receptor beta chains listed below, sequenced in a study of blood T cells in healthy people across ages. Primed by a sample-barcoded 5' primer and a J-beta primer mix, a second PCR proceeded for about 7 to 11 cycles. Each CDR3 protein is one row after TCRdb ran MiXCR on the 5' RACE reads. The data contain under 2 million distinct CDR3 sequences, approximately 32% of them singletons. The material sequenced was blood. These receptors were obtained from a woman in her thirties in good health.

The rearrangement joins TRBV4-1 to TRBJ2-7; TRBD2 aligns across 11 bases. Germline CDR1 MGHRA, CDR2 YSYEKL. Losses at the gene ends were 4 bases for V and 0 bases for J; bases not matched to a gene: 5. The CDR3 consists of 16 residues. The CDR3 sequence: CASSLTSGGSSYEQYF. The CDR3 region has the DNA TGCGCCAGCAGCCTAACTAGCGGGGGTTCCTCCTACGAGCAGTACTTC.

This rearrangement joins TRBV4-1 to TRBJ2-1, with D perhaps matching TRBD2 (6 bases). CDR1 is MGHRA and CDR2 is YSYEKL in the germline V gene. This CDR3 has 17 residues. The ends were cut back, 3 bases at V and 1 base at J, with 16 bases in the middle. The CDR3 loop is CASSHQSSALSYNEQFF. CDR3 DNA: TGCGCCAGCAGCCATCAATCTAGCGCGCTGTCCTACAATGAGCAGTTCTTC.

This clonotype was observed a handful of times. The CDR3 is CSAHREGVNEQFF. Written as DNA, the CDR3 is TGCAGTGCCCACAGGGAAGGAGTGAATGAGCAGTTCTTC. The chain joins TRBV20-1 to TRBJ2-1, with D tentatively TRBD1 (6 bases). The CDR3 consists of 13 residues. The V gene lost 6 bases and the J gene lost 7 bases, with 16 bases spanning the gap. Germline-derived CDR1 and CDR2 are DFQATT and SNEGSKA (reference sequence).

On this clonotype: A read error is likely, as this CDR3 ends without the conserved phenylalanine or tryptophan. The rearrangement uses TRBV7-2 and TRBJ2-1; 9 nucleotides match TRBD1. The CDR3 consists of 15 residues. J lost 5 bases, V lost 5 bases, and 7 bases had no gene match. Germline V gene data show CDR1 as SGHTA and CDR2 as FQGNSA. The CDR3 reads CASSLRDRVHNEQFC. CDR3 coding DNA: TGTGCCAGCAGCCTCCGGGACAGGGTCCACAATGAGCAGTTCTGC.

In regard to this clonotype: One end of the junction does not line up with germline, which may come from a read error. The rearrangement uses TRBV19 and TRBJ2-5; D is unclear. This CDR3 has 13 amino acids. Germline V gene sequence: CDR1 LNHDA, CDR2 SQIVND (reference sequence). This CDR3 is CARSIFWGETQYF. The DNA for the CDR3 is TGTGCCAGGAGTATATTCTGGGGAGAGACCCAGTACTTC.

Here the CDR3 DNA reads TGCGCCAGCAGCTCGCACAGCTTCAATCAGCCCCAGCATTTT. Translation gives CASSSHSFNQPQHF. The rearrangement joins TRBV4-1 to TRBJ1-5; unclear D gene. Between the trimmed V and J ends, which lost 5 bases and 3 bases, there was a span of 11 bases. The CDR3 loop spans 14 amino acids. The germline V gene has CDR1 MGHRA and CDR2 YSYEKL.

This chain uses TRBV27 with TRBJ2-6; no reliable D call. Germline values: CDR1 MNHEY, CDR2 SMNVEV (reference sequence). Trimming took off 7 bases at V and 0 bases at J, with 7 bases between the two ends. The CDR3 runs 14 residues. CDR3 residues: CASTFSSGANVLTF. CDR3 DNA: TGTGCCAGCACCTTCAGCTCTGGGGCCAACGTCCTGACTTTC.

Only a few counts were recorded for this clonotype. The chain links TRBV12-3 or TRBV12-4 to TRBJ2-3; D unresolved. V was cut by 3 bases and J by 5 bases, with 12 bases left in between. The CDR3 covers 14 residues. As DNA, the CDR3 is TGTGCCAGCAGTTTGATCCTGGCCAGAGATACGCAGTATTTT. As protein: CASSLILARDTQYF.

The chain joins TRBV24-1 to TRBJ1-3; D gene ambiguous. Germline V gene lookup returns CDR1 KGHDR and CDR2 SFDVKD. The CDR3 extends over 12 amino acids. Between the trimmed V and J ends, which lost 5 bases and 4 bases, there was a span of 5 bases. The CDR3 DNA reads TGTGCCACCAGTGCGAACGGAAACACCATATATTTT. It codes for CATSANGNTIYF.

This clonotype was recorded only once. The chain is built from TRBV6-1 and TRBJ1-1, with unresolved D. Germline CDR1 and CDR2: MNHNS and SASEGT. Deletions cut 3 bases from V and 1 base from J, with 12 bases between. The CDR3 runs to 15 residues. The CDR3 bases are TGTGCCAGCAGTGATAAGCCAGGAACGAACACTGAAGCTTTCTTT. Amino acid sequence: CASSDKPGTNTEAFF.

The chain has TRBV6-6 and TRBJ2-7; TRBD2 agrees at 9 bases. V shed 2 bases, J shed 7 bases, and the junction held 6 bases outside the gene matches. The CDR3 runs 14 residues. The germline V gene encodes CDR1 MNHNY and CDR2 SVGAGI (reference sequence). CDR3 sequence reads: CASSYGRGGLEQYF. The CDR3, as DNA: TGTGCCAGCAGTTACGGGCGGGGGGGCCTTGAGCAGTACTTC.

With regard to this clonotype: Sequence at one end of the junction differs from germline and may be a read error. V usage is TRBV7-2 and J usage is TRBJ2-3; maybe TRBD2 (5 bases). The germline V gene encodes CDR1 SGHTA and CDR2 FQGNSA. This CDR3 has 15 amino acids. The CDR3 coding sequence is TGTGCCAGCAGCCATACTAGTTCTAGCACAGACACGCAGTATTTT. This encodes CASSHTSSSTDTQYF.

This rearrangement joins TRBV11-2 to TRBJ2-7; no definite D call. Trimming took 5 bases from V and 5 from J, leaving 16 bases between them. This CDR3 is 14 amino acids long. The V gene's germline CDR1 is SGHAT and CDR2 FQNNGV. In DNA form, the CDR3 reads TGTGCCAGCAGCGCTTTTTGGTTACCCCACGAGCAGTACTTC. Protein sequence: CASSAFWLPHEQYF.

The chain uses TRBV9 and TRBJ1-1; TRBD1 is a possible D gene (6 bases). CDR1 and CDR2 (germline): SGDLS, YYNGEE. This CDR3 has 15 residues. Between the trimmed V and J ends, which lost 0 bases and 5 bases, there was a span of 14 bases. CDR3 DNA: TGTGCCAGCAGCGTAGGCACAGGGTTGGAGACTGAAGCTTTCTTT. This sequence encodes CASSVGTGLETEAFF.

This clonotype was seen at least ten times. This sequence joins TRBV7-3 and TRBJ2-1, with D uncertain. CDR1 and CDR2 from the germline V gene are SGHTA and FQGTGA. The CDR3 is 11 amino acids. Trimming left V 5 bases short and J 7 bases short, with 6 bases between. Here the CDR3 reads CASSRGNEQFF. The CDR3, as DNA: TGTGCCAGCAGCCGTGGTAATGAGCAGTTCTTC.

The genes are TRBV28 and TRBJ2-5; possibly TRBD1 for D (6 bases). This CDR3 contains 17 residues. Germline lookup yields CDR1 MDHEN and CDR2 SYDVKM. Trimming cost V 6 bases and J 4 bases, with 24 bases left between them. This CDR3 is CASRGTGQSYGGETQYF. As DNA, the CDR3 is TGTGCCAGCAGGGGTACCGGACAGTCCTACGGAGGAGAGACCCAGTACTTC.

This clonotype was seen more than once but under ten times. The CDR3 spells CATSREASGQETQYF. In DNA, the CDR3 is TGTGCCACCAGCAGAGAGGCTAGCGGCCAAGAGACCCAGTACTTC. The chain carries TRBV15 and TRBJ2-5; TRBD2 matches at 7 bases. The germline CDR1 and CDR2 sequences are LNHNV and YYDKDF (reference sequence). After removal of 0 bases from V and 1 base from J, the junction contained 2 bases not matched to a gene. The CDR3 is 15 amino acids.

The J gene is TRBJ2-3, the V gene TRBV24-1, with D possibly being TRBD1 (5 bases). With 3 bases removed from V and 3 bases from J, the gap between germline ends came to 9 bases. CDR1 KGHDR and CDR2 SFDVKD come from the germline V gene. This CDR3 comprises 14 residues. The CDR3, as DNA: TGTGCCACCAGTGATCCCCAGGGAACAGATACGCAGTATTTT. Amino acid sequence: CATSDPQGTDTQYF.

This clonotype was counted only a few times. The chain couples TRBV10-3 to TRBJ1-3; TRBD1 matches at 10 bases. With V trimmed by 3 bases and J by 0 bases, 5 bases remained unmatched. Germline CDR1 and CDR2: ENHRY and SYGVKD. The CDR3 sequence is 17 residues long. The CDR3 bases are TGTGCCATCAGTGATGCAAGGACAGGGGGCTCTGGAAACACCATATATTTT. Protein product: CAISDARTGGSGNTIYF.

The rearrangement uses TRBV6-4 and TRBJ1-5, with D possibly being TRBD1 (5 bases). Trimming pared 6 bases from V and 4 bases from J, leaving 10 bases between. Germline assignment: CDR1 MRHNA and CDR2 SNTAGT. This CDR3 has 13 amino acids. CDR3 protein: CASSKEGNQPQHF. The CDR3 DNA is TGTGCCAGCAGCAAGGAGGGGAATCAGCCCCAGCATTTT.

This clonotype was detected a few times. The gene calls are TRBV5-6 and TRBJ1-2; 7 bases line up with TRBD1. There are 17 residues in the CDR3. The V gene's germline CDR1 is SGHDT and CDR2 YYEEEE. The V and J ends lost 4 bases and 2 bases, in that order; junction bases with no gene match: 14. CDR3 residues: CASSPQGGFSPNYGYTF. The CDR3 DNA reads TGTGCCAGCAGCCCCCAAGGGGGCTTTTCTCCCAACTATGGCTACACCTTC.

This chain joins TRBV20-1 and TRBJ2-7, with D possibly TRBD2 on 6 matching bases. The V gene's germline CDR1 is DFQATT and CDR2 SNEGSKA (reference sequence). V lost 3 bases and J 2 bases, leaving 11 bases between the germline ends. This CDR3 region has 13 residues. CDR3 in DNA: TGCAGTGCTAGGGGAAGGGAGGCCTACGAGCAGTACTTC. It is translated as CSARGREAYEQYF.

CDR3 amino acids: CAISDPGRTNTEAFF. The CDR3 DNA follows: TGTGCCATCAGTGACCCGGGACGGACGAACACTGAAGCTTTCTTT. The rearrangement joins TRBV10-3 to TRBJ1-1, with D possibly being TRBD1 (5 bases). V gave up 3 bases and J gave up 1 base, with 12 bases separating them. This CDR3 contains 15 residues. The V gene's germline CDR1 is ENHRY and CDR2 SYGVKD.

This clonotype appeared a few times. The V and J genes are TRBV30 and TRBJ1-1; D is undetermined. Germline CDR1 GTSNPN, CDR2 SVGIG (reference sequence). V was cut by 1 base and J by 4 bases, with 13 bases left in between. The CDR3 extends over 14 amino acids. The CDR3 coding sequence is TGTGCCTGGAGTGACCCCGTGGTAGGCACTGAAGCTTTCTTT. Protein: CAWSDPVVGTEAFF.

The chain combines TRBV20-1 with TRBJ2-7; D might be TRBD1 (5 bases). Germline lookup yields CDR1 DFQATT and CDR2 SNEGSKA (reference sequence). The CDR3 length is 15 residues. The V end lost 0 bases, the J end lost 2 bases, and 14 bases lay between the germline ends. Written as DNA, the CDR3 is TGCAGTGCTAGAGATCCTGGAAGGGGCCCCTACGAGCAGTACTTC. This encodes CSARDPGRGPYEQYF.

Note on this clonotype: The germline gene is not matched at one end of the junction; a read error may be the cause. The chain has TRBV20-1 and TRBJ2-1; D not resolved. The CDR3 spans 15 residues. Germline values: CDR1 DFQATT, CDR2 SNEGSKA (reference sequence). The CDR3, as DNA: TGCAGTGCTCAGTGGGCCGGGCTCTCCTACGATGAGCAGTTCTTC. Its protein product is CSAQWAGLSYDEQFF.

This clonotype was counted once. The chain employs TRBV3-1 and TRBJ1-2; tentatively, D is TRBD1 (5 bases). This CDR3 is built from 15 residues. In germline, CDR1 is LGHDT, CDR2 YNNKEL (reference sequence). Trimming took 3 bases from V and 7 from J, leaving 18 bases between them. CDR3 sequence: CASSHWDRLTGGYTF. The CDR3, as DNA: TGTGCCAGCAGCCACTGGGACCGTTTAACGGGTGGCTACACCTTC.